One and the same sample provided the 27 T cell receptor beta chains below, sequenced in a study of breast tumors, draining lymph nodes, adjacent tissues. Breast cancer patients provided tissue from their axillary draining lymph nodes. In TCRdb, the multiplex PCR reads were re-called with MiXCR into one record per CDR3 protein. Among under 150,000 distinct CDR3 sequences, nearly 20% were seen once, and the ten largest hold roughly 3.5%. The sample was axillary lymph node tissue. The receptors here all came from a female donor with breast cancer. Some clones in this sample may be carry-over from other donors' samples.

This clonotype came up many times. The chain employs TRBV20-1 and TRBJ2-1; D is tentatively TRBD1 or TRBD2 (5 bases each). The germline CDR1 and CDR2 sequences are DFQATT and SNEGSKA (reference sequence). Trimming removed 5 bases at V and 2 bases at J, with 10 bases between. This CDR3 region has 13 residues. The CDR3 loop is CSAARDPYNEQFF. In DNA, the CDR3 is TGCAGTGCTGCCCGGGACCCCTACAATGAGCAGTTCTTC.

At least ten counts were recorded for this clonotype. The rearrangement links TRBV5-1 to TRBJ1-2, with D unclear. Germline V gives CDR1 SGHRS, CDR2 YFSETQ. The CDR3 covers 17 residues. Trimming took 2 bases from V and 0 from J, leaving 17 bases between them. CDR3 sequence: CASSLTPDTKTNYGYTF. The CDR3 DNA sequence: TGCGCCAGCAGCTTAACCCCCGACACAAAGACTAACTATGGCTACACCTTC.

This clonotype has a count of ten or more. This chain connects TRBV5-1 to TRBJ2-7; D remains ambiguous. With 0 bases removed from V and 4 bases from J, the gap between germline ends came to 8 bases. The CDR3 length is 13 residues. Germline V gene sequence: CDR1 SGHRS, CDR2 YFSETQ. The CDR3 coding sequence is TGCGCCAGCAGCTTGGTATCAGGATACGAGCAGTACTTC. The encoded protein is CASSLVSGYEQYF.

This clonotype was seen a few times. The chain has TRBV5-6 and TRBJ2-2; 8 bases match TRBD1. V lost 4 bases, J lost 6 bases, and 11 bases stayed unmatched. This CDR3 is built from 16 residues. Germline V CDR1 and CDR2: SGHDT, YYEEEE. CDR3 region: CASSRTGRLRAGELFF. CDR3 coding DNA: TGTGCCAGCAGCCGGACAGGGCGGTTAAGGGCCGGGGAGCTGTTTTTT.

The table lists this clonotype with many counts. DNA of the CDR3: TGTGCCAGCAGCTGGGGGACTAGCGGCGATACGCAGTATTTT. This gives the protein CASSWGTSGDTQYF. The chain combines TRBV7-3 with TRBJ2-3, with TRBD2 matching over 11 bases. The CDR3 contains 14 residues. V trimming: 4 bases; J trimming: 6 bases; junction bases outside the gene matches: 3. Germline values: CDR1 SGHTA, CDR2 FQGTGA.

As regards this clonotype: Since no conserved phenylalanine or tryptophan closes the CDR3, a read error is the likely cause. V gene TRBV11-2 combines with J gene TRBJ2-1; 8 positions match TRBD2. This CDR3 spans 20 amino acids. Losses at the gene ends were 6 bases for V and 2 bases for J; bases not matched to a gene: 21. Germline lookup yields CDR1 SGHAT and CDR2 FQNNGV. CDR3 bases: TGTGCCAGCAGAAGAAGATCCCCGGGACTAGGTACTTTGGCCTACAATGAGCAGTTCCTC. Translation gives CASRRRSPGLGTLAYNEQFL.

In its sample, this clonotype was seen many times. This chain connects TRBV4-1 to TRBJ2-5; maybe TRBD2 (6 bases). Looked up from germline, CDR1 is MGHRA and CDR2 is YSYEKL. The CDR3 has 16 amino acids. V lost 4 bases and J lost 5, with 20 bases in between. For the CDR3, the DNA is TGCGCCAGCAGCCGAACCCAGACTAGTAGGATGGAGACCCAGTACTTC. It specifies CASSRTQTSRMETQYF.

V is TRBV5-1 and J is TRBJ2-3; 13 bases line up with TRBD2. V gave up 0 bases and J gave up 3 bases; unmatched junction bases: 19. The CDR3 is 22 residues long. Germline V gives CDR1 SGHRS, CDR2 YFSETQ. CDR3 region: CASSLDQTSGRARMFLTDTQYF. The CDR3 DNA reads as TGCGCCAGCAGCTTGGACCAAACTAGCGGGAGGGCCCGGATGTTTCTAACAGATACGCAGTATTTT.

This clonotype appeared a few times. J is TRBJ2-5 and V is TRBV5-4, with 7 bases lining up with TRBD1. CDR1 SGHNT and CDR2 YYREEE come from the germline V gene (reference sequence). The CDR3 is 15 residues long. J was trimmed by 5 bases and V by 2 bases; bases with no gene match: 9. In nucleotides, the CDR3 is TGTGCCAGCAGCTTAGCCAGGGGGAACTCGGAGACCCAGTACTTC. Translating gives CASSLARGNSETQYF.

This clonotype was detected many times. V gene TRBV12-5 combines with J gene TRBJ2-5; 8 bases match TRBD2. There are 14 residues in the CDR3. V was pared by 7 bases and J by 5 bases, with 9 bases of the junction left unmatched. The germline CDR1 and CDR2 sequences are LGHNT and FRNRAP. The CDR3 nucleotides read TGTGCTAGTGCCCAATCAGGGACTAGGGAGACCCAGTACTTC. Translated: CASAQSGTRETQYF.

The sample holds many counts of this clonotype. This chain uses TRBV15 with TRBJ2-5; TRBD1 is a possible D gene (6 bases). V was shortened by 6 bases and J by 4 bases, with 15 bases between the two germline ends. The CDR3 totals 14 residues. Germline V gene data show CDR1 as LNHNV and CDR2 as YYDKDF (reference sequence). CDR3 in amino acids: CATRDGGVGETQYF. CDR3 nucleotide sequence: TGTGCCACCAGGGATGGGGGCGTGGGAGAGACCCAGTACTTC. The full variable domain, completed using reference TRBV15 and TRBJ2-5, is DAMVIQNPRYQVTQFGKPVTLSCSQTLNHNVMYWYQQKSSQAPKLLFHYYDKDFNNEADTPDNFQSRRPNTSFCFLDIRSPGLGDTAMYLCATRDGGVGETQYFGPGTRLLVL.

The rearrangement links TRBV28 to TRBJ2-7; TRBD2 matches at 10 bases. Germline values: CDR1 MDHEN, CDR2 SYDVKM. J lost 4 bases, V lost 7 bases, and 10 bases had no gene match. The CDR3 has 15 residues. Here the CDR3 DNA reads TGTGCCAGCACCCCCGGGACTAGCGCACCGTACGAGCAGTACTTC. Translation: CASTPGTSAPYEQYF.

A word on this clonotype: A clone one base away is much larger, so this may be a read error. The chain couples TRBV19 to TRBJ1-5, with unresolved D. The CDR3 sequence is 13 residues long. Germline V lookup: CDR1 LNHDA, CDR2 SQIVND (reference sequence). The CDR3 spells CASSVDRIQPQHF. The CDR3 region has the DNA TGTGCCAGTAGTGTAGATAGGATACAGCCCCAGCATTTT. Full variable domain (remainder filled in from reference TRBV19 and TRBJ1-5): DGGITQSPKYLFRKEGQNVTLSCEQNLNHDAMYWYRQDPGQGLRLIYYSQIVNDFQKGDIAEGYSVSREKKESFPLTVTSAQKNPTAFYLCASSVDRIQPQHFGDGTRLSIL.

This clonotype was seen many times. This chain joins TRBV19 and TRBJ1-4, with 11 bases fitting TRBD1. The CDR3 has 17 residues. The germline CDR1 and CDR2 sequences are LNHDA and SQIVND (reference sequence). V shed 5 bases, J shed 8 bases, and the junction held 13 bases outside the gene matches. This CDR3 reads CASSPRKRDRGNEKLFF. CDR3 bases: TGTGCCAGTAGTCCTCGCAAAAGGGACAGGGGGAACGAAAAACTGTTTTTT.

This clonotype was counted many times. The V and J genes are TRBV4-1 and TRBJ2-2; D unresolved. Trimming removed 4 bases from V and 0 bases from J, with 12 bases in between. Germline V CDR1 and CDR2: MGHRA, YSYEKL. The CDR3 spans 16 residues. This CDR3 reads CASSRKQDANTGELFF. The CDR3 region has the DNA TGCGCCAGCAGCCGAAAACAAGATGCGAACACCGGGGAGCTGTTTTTT.

This clonotype showed up just a few times. The chain combines TRBV11-2 with TRBJ2-1; 8 bases agree with TRBD2. The CDR3 sequence is 15 residues long. V shed 6 bases, J shed 10 bases, and the junction held 14 bases outside the gene matches. Germline CDR1 reads SGHAT; CDR2 reads FQNNGV. DNA of the CDR3: TGTGCCAGCAGGAGCCTCACTAGCGGCCGAGGGGAGCAGTTCTTC. Amino acid sequence: CASRSLTSGRGEQFF.

This clonotype was detected many times. The chain combines TRBV5-1 with TRBJ1-3, with D possibly being TRBD1 (5 bases). The CDR3 totals 16 residues. V was pared by 2 bases and J by 0 bases, with 12 bases between. Germline CDR1 SGHRS, CDR2 YFSETQ. CDR3 bases: TGCGCCAGCAGCTTTGGCGGACAAAGCTCTGGAAACACCATATATTTT. Amino acid sequence: CASSFGGQSSGNTIYF.

The chain recombines TRBV14 with TRBJ2-1; D may correspond to TRBD1 or TRBD2 (6 bases each). This CDR3 contains 15 residues. Trimming cost V 0 bases and J 2 bases, with 8 bases left between them. The germline gives CDR1 SGHDN, CDR2 FVKESK. Here the CDR3 reads CASSQEGGTYNEQFF. CDR3 coding DNA: TGTGCCAGCAGCCAAGAGGGGGGCACCTACAATGAGCAGTTCTTC.

This clonotype was detected ten times or more. This rearrangement joins TRBV5-4 to TRBJ2-7; D gene ambiguous. This CDR3 is built from 14 residues. Germline V CDR1 and CDR2: SGHNT, YYREEE (reference sequence). Trimming removed 9 bases from V and 4 bases from J, with 20 bases in between. Here the CDR3 DNA reads TGTGCCACCCACCCTGGGTCATCTGGATACGAGCAGTACTTC. It specifies CATHPGSSGYEQYF. Using reference TRBV5-4 and TRBJ2-7 for the parts outside the CDR3, the full variable domain is ETGVTQSPTHLIKTRGQQVTLRCSSQSGHNTVSWYQQALGQGPQFIFQYYREEENGRGNFPPRFSGLQFPNYSSELNVNALELDDSALYLCATHPGSSGYEQYFGPGTRLTVT.

Note on this clonotype: A read error may be the cause here, since a much bigger clone is one base away. V and J are TRBV6-1 and TRBJ2-3; 7 nucleotides agree with TRBD1. The CDR3 length is 16 residues. Germline values: CDR1 MNHNS, CDR2 SASEGT. CDR3 nucleotide sequence: TGTGCCAGCCTTCGCTGGGACAGAGAAGCCCCAGATGCGCAGTATTTT. Protein sequence: CASLRWDREAPDAQYF.

This clonotype was seen many times. The genes are TRBV5-1 and TRBJ2-7, with 7 nucleotides matching TRBD1. The CDR3 runs 14 residues. From germline, CDR1 is SGHRS and CDR2 YFSETQ. V lost 3 bases to trimming and J lost 4 bases; unmatched junction nucleotides: 7. CDR3 coding DNA: TGCGCCAGCAGCTGGGCAGACAGGGCTTACGAGCAGTACTTC. Protein product: CASSWADRAYEQYF.

At least ten counts were recorded for this clonotype. V gene TRBV5-6 combines with J gene TRBJ2-7; 7 positions match TRBD2. Germline trimming cut 4 bases from V and 4 bases from J; bases unmatched to any gene: 8. This CDR3 has 14 amino acids. CDR1 SGHDT and CDR2 YYEEEE come from the germline V gene. CDR3 nucleotides: TGTGCCAGCAGCGTCGTCGGGGGAGGGTACGAGCAGTACTTC. Residues: CASSVVGGGYEQYF.

Worth noting for this clonotype: A read error may be the cause here, since a much bigger clone is one base away. The genes are TRBV14 and TRBJ2-3; the match to TRBD2 covers 11 bases. Germline CDR1 is SGHDN and CDR2 is FVKESK. CDR3 length: 18 amino acids. The CDR3, as DNA: TGTGCCAGCAGCCAATACCGACTAGCGGGATCCGTCACAGATGCGCAGTATTTT. The encoded protein is CASSQYRLAGSVTDAQYF.

A word on this clonotype: A much larger clone lies a single base off, so this may be a read error. The chain combines TRBV19 with TRBJ1-2, with TRBD1 matching over 10 bases. This CDR3 is built from 12 residues. With 9 bases clipped from V and 13 bases from J, the junction kept 11 bases outside the gene matches. CDR1 LNHDA and CDR2 SQIVND come from the germline V gene (reference sequence). Here the CDR3 reads CASLRGTGDLTF. In DNA, the CDR3 is TGTGCCAGCCTCAGGGGGACAGGGGATCTCACCTTC.

The table lists this clonotype with a few counts. The V call is TRBV6-1, the J call TRBJ2-6, with TRBD1 matching over 9 bases. Losses at the gene ends were 5 bases for V and 1 base for J; bases not matched to a gene: 6. The V gene's germline CDR1 is MNHNS and CDR2 SASEGT. This CDR3 is 17 amino acids long. CDR3 bases: TGTGCCAGCAGTAGGGACAGGGTGTTTTCTGGGGCCAACGTCCTGACTTTC. This sequence encodes CASSRDRVFSGANVLTF.

The chain has TRBV6-5 and TRBJ1-5; the match to TRBD1 covers 7 bases. This CDR3 comprises 14 residues. CDR1 is MNHEY and CDR2 is SVGAGI in the germline V gene. V lost 6 bases, J lost 0 bases, and 2 bases stayed unmatched. The CDR3 loop reads CASRGQNSNQPQHF. The CDR3 DNA sequence: TGTGCCAGCAGGGGACAGAATAGCAATCAGCCCCAGCATTTT.

In regard to this clonotype: This could be a read error, since a much larger clone is one nucleotide away. V gene TRBV11-2 combines with J gene TRBJ2-3, with D possibly being TRBD2 (6 bases). Per the germline V gene, CDR1 is SGHAT and CDR2 is FQNNGV. This CDR3 is built from 13 residues. CDR3: CASRSTGEDTHYF. DNA for the CDR3: TGTGCCAGCAGAAGCACGGGGGAAGATACGCATTATTTT. Together with reference TRBV11-2 and TRBJ2-3, the CDR3 gives the full variable domain: EAGVAQSPRYKIIEKRQSVAFWCNPISGHATLYWYQQILGQGPKLLIQFQNNGVVDDSQLPKDRFSAERLKGVDSTLKIQPAKLEDSAVYLCASRSTGEDTHYFGPGTRLTVL.